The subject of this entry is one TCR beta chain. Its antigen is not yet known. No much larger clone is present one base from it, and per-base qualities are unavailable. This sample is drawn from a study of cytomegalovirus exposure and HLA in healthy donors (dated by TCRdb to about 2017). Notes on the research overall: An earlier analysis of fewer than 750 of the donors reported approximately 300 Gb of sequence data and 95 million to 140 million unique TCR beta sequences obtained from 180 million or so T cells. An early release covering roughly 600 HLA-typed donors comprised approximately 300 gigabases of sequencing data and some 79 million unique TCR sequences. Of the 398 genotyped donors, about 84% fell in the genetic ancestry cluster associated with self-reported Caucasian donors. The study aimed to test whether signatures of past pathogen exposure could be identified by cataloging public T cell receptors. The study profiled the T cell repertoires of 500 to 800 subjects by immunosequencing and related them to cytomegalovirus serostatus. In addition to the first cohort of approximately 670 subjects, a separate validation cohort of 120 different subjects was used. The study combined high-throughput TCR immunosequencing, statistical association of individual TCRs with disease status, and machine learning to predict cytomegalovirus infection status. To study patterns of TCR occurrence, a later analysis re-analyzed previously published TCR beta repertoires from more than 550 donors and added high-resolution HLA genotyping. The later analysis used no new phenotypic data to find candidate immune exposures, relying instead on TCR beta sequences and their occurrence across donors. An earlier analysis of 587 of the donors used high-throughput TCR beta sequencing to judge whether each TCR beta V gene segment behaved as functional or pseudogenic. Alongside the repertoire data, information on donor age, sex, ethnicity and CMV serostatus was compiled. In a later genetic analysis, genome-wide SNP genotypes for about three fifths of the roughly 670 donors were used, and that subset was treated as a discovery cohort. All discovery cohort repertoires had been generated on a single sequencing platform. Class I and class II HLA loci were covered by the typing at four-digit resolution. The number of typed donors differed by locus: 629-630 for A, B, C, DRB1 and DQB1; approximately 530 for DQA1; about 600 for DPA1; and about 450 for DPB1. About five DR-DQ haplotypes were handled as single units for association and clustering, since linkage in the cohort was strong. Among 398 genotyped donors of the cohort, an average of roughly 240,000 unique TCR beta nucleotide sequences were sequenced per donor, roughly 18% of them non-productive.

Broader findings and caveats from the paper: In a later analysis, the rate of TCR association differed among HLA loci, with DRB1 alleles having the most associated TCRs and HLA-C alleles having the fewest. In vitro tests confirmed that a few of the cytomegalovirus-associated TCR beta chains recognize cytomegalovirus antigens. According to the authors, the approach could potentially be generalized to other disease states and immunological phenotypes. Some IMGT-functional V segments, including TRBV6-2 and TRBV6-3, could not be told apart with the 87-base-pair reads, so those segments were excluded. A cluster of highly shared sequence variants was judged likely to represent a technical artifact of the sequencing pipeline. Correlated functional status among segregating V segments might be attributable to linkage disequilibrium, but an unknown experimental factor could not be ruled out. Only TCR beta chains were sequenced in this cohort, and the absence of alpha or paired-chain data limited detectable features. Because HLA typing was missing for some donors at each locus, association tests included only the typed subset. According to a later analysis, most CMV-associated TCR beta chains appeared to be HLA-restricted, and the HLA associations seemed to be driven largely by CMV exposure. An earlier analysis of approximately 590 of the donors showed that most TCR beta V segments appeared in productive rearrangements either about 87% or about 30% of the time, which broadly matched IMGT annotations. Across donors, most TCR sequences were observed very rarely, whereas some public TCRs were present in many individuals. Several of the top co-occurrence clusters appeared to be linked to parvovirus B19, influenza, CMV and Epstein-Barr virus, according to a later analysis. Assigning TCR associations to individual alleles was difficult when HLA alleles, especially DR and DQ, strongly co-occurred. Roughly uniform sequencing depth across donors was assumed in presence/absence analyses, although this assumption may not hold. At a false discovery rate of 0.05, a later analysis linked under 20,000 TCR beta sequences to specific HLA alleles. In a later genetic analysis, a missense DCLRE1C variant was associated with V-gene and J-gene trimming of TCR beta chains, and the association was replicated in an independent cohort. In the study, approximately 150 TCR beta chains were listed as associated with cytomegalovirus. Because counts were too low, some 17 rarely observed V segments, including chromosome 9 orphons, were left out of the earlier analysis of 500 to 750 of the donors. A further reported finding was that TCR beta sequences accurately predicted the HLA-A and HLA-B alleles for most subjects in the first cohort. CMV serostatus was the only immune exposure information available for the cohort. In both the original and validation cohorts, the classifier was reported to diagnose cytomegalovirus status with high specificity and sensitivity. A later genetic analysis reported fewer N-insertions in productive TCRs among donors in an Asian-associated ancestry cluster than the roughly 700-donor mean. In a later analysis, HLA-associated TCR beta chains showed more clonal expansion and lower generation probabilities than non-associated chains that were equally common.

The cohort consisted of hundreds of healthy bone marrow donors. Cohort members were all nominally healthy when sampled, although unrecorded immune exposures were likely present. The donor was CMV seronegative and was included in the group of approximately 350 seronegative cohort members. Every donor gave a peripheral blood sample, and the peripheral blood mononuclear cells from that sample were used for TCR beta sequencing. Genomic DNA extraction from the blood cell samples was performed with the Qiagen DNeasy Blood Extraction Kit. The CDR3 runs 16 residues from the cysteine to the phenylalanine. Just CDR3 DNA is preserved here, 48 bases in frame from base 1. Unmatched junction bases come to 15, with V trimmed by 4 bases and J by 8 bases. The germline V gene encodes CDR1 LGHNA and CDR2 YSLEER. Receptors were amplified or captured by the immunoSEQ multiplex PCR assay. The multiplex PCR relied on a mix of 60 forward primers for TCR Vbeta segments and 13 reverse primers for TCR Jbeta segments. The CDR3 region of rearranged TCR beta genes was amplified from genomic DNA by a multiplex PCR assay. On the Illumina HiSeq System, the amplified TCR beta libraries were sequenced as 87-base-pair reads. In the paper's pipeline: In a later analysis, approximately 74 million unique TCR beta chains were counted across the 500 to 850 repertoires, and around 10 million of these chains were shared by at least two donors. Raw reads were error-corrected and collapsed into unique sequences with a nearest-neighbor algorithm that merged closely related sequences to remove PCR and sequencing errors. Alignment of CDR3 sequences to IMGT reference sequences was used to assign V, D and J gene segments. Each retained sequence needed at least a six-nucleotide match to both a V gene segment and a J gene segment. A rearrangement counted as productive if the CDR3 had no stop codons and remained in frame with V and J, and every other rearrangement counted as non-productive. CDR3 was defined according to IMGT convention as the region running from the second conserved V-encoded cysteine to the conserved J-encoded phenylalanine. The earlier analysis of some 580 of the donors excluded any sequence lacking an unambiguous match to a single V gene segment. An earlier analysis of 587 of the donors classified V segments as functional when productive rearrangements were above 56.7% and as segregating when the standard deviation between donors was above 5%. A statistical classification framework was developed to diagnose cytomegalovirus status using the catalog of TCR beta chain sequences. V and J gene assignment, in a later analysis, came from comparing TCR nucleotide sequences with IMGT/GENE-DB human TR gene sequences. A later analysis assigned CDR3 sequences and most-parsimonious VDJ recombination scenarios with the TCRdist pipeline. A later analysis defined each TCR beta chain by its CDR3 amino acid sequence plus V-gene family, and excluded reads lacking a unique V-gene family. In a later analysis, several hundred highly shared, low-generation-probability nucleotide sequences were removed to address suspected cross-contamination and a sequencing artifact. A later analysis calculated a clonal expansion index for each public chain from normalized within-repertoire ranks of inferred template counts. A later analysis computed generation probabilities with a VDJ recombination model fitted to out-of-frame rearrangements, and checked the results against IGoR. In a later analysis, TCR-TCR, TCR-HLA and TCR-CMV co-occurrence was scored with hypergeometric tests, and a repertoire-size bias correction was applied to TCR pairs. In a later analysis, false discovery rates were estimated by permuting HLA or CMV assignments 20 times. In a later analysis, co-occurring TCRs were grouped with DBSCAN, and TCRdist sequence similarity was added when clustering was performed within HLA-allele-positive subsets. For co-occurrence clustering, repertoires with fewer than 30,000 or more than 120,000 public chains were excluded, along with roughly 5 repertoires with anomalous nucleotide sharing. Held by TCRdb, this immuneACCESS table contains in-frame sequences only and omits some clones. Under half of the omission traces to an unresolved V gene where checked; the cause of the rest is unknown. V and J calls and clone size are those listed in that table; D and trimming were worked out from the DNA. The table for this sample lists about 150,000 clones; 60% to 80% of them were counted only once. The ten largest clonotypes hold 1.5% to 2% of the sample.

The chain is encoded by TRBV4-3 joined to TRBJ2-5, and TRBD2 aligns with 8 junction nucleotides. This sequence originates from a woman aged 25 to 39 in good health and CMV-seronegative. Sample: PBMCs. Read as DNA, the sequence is TGCGCCAGCAGCCCGGATGTTTCGGGACTAGGGTTTACCCAGTACTTC. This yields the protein CASSPDVSGLGFTQYF.